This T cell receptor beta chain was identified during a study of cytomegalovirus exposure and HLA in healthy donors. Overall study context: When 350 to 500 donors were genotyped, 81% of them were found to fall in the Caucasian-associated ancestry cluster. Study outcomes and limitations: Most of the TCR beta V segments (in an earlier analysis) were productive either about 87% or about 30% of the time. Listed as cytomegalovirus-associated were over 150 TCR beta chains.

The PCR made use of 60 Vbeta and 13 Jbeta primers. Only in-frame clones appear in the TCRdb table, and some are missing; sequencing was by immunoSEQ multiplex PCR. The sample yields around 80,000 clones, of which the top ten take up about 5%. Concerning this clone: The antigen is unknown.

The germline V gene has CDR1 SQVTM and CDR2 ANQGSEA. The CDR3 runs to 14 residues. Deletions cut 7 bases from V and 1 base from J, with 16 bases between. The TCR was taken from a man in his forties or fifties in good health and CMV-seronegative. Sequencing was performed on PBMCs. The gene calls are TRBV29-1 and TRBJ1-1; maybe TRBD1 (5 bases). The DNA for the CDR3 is TGCAGCGCCGACGGGGGGAAGAGGAACACTGAAGCTTTCTTT. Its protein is CSADGGKRNTEAFF.